Listed here are 10 T cell receptor beta chains from one sample, sequenced in a study of identifying expanded T cells in peripheral blood. Assay: immunoSEQ multiplex PCR; the TCRdb copy retains only in-frame clones and omits some. The table has about 76,000 clones, approximately 84% seen once. Material for sequencing was blood. The receptors here all came from a person aged 18 to 70 in good health.

This clone was detected only a few times. The gene calls are TRBV10-3 and TRBJ2-7; D tentatively fits TRBD1 or TRBD2 (5 bases each). This CDR3 contains 12 residues. CDR1 and CDR2 from the germline V gene are ENHRY and SYGVKD. With 11 bases removed from V and 3 bases from J, the gap between germline ends came to 14 bases. CDR3 region: CASRDGDYEQYF. CDR3 sequence (DNA): TGTGCCTCCCGGGACGGGGACTACGAGCAGTACTTC.

V gene TRBV14 combines with J gene TRBJ2-7; D remains unclear. The V gene lost 4 bases and the J gene lost 3 bases, with 13 bases spanning the gap. This CDR3 is built from 14 residues. CDR1 is SGHDN and CDR2 is FVKESK in the germline V gene. The CDR3 is CASSPRTPGYEQYF. The CDR3 DNA reads TGTGCCAGCAGCCCCCGAACGCCGGGCTACGAGCAGTACTTC.

The V and J genes are TRBV9 and TRBJ2-5; 11 bases are shared with TRBD2. Trimming at V came to 7 bases and at J to 9 bases, leaving 8 bases not matched to a gene. The CDR3 spans 13 residues. Germline V gene sequence: CDR1 SGDLS, CDR2 YYNGEE. CDR3 sequence (DNA): TGTGCCAGCTCCGGGACTAGCGGCTCGTCCCAGTACTTC. As protein: CASSGTSGSSQYF.

The chain combines TRBV27 with TRBJ1-4; TRBD1 might be the D (5 bases). In germline, CDR1 is MNHEY, CDR2 SMNVEV (reference sequence). V lost 6 bases to trimming and J lost 7 bases, with 12 bases between them. The CDR3 is 13 residues long. CDR3 loop: CASRGRVGEKLFF. The CDR3 coding sequence is TGTGCCAGCAGAGGCAGGGTAGGTGAAAAACTGTTTTTT.

This clone has a count of ten or more. The genes are TRBV28 and TRBJ2-7, with TRBD2 matching over 13 bases. The CDR3 runs to 16 residues. Germline values: CDR1 MDHEN, CDR2 SYDVKM. After removal of 3 bases from V and 7 bases from J, the junction contained 9 bases not matched to a gene. The CDR3 nucleotides read TGTGCCAGCAGTTTGGTAACTAGCGGGAGGGCCGGGGAGCAGTACTTC. Its translation: CASSLVTSGRAGEQYF.

The chain combines TRBV10-3 with TRBJ2-7; 7 bases match TRBD2. V shed 7 bases, J shed 3 bases, and the junction held 12 bases outside the gene matches. The CDR3 runs to 15 residues. CDR1 and CDR2 (germline): ENHRY, SYGVKD. The CDR3 sequence is CAITPTSLEGYEQYF. For the CDR3, the DNA is TGTGCCATCACCCCGACTAGCCTGGAGGGCTACGAGCAGTACTTC.

This clone occurred once. The V and J genes are TRBV7-9 and TRBJ2-3, with unresolved D. Looked up from germline, CDR1 is SEHNR and CDR2 is FQNEAQ (reference sequence). The CDR3 covers 11 residues. Trimming took 8 bases from V and 6 from J, leaving 9 bases between them. CDR3 sequence: CASGIGDTQYF. DNA of the CDR3: TGTGCCAGCGGGATTGGGGATACGCAGTATTTT. The full variable domain, completed using reference TRBV7-9 and TRBJ2-3, is DTGVSQNPRHKITKRGQNVTFRCDPISEHNRLYWYRQTLGQGPEFLTYFQNEAQLEKSRLLSDRFSAERPKGSFSTLEIQRTEQGDSAMYLCASGIGDTQYFGPGTRLTVL.

This clone was seen more than once but under ten times. The gene calls are TRBV2 and TRBJ1-5, with 8 positions matching TRBD1. V shed 5 bases, J shed 8 bases, and the junction held 5 bases outside the gene matches. The CDR3 consists of 13 residues. CDR1 SNHLY and CDR2 FYNNEI come from the germline V gene. CDR3 residues: CASSYGQGEPQHF. DNA for the CDR3: TGTGCCAGCAGTTATGGACAGGGCGAGCCCCAGCATTTT.

This clone turned up a few times. The J gene is TRBJ1-5, the V gene TRBV19, with D possibly matching TRBD1 (6 bases). The CDR3 covers 16 residues. V dropped 4 bases and J dropped 5 bases, with 18 bases sitting between them. Germline V CDR1 and CDR2: LNHDA, SQIVND (reference sequence). CDR3 loop: CASSTSWGGGDQPQHF. CDR3 coding DNA: TGTGCCAGTAGTACCTCTTGGGGAGGGGGAGATCAGCCCCAGCATTTT.

The genes are TRBV7-3 and TRBJ2-2; no definite D call. Trimming took off 3 bases at V and 4 bases at J, with 15 bases between the two ends. The CDR3 is 16 amino acids. The germline CDR1 and CDR2 sequences are SGHTA and FQGTGA. As DNA, the CDR3 is TGTGCCAGCAGCTTTCCGGGCAGCTCACGCACCGGGGAGCTGTTTTTT. It translates to CASSFPGSSRTGELFF. Using reference TRBV7-3 and TRBJ2-2 for the parts outside the CDR3, the full variable domain is GAGVSQTPSNKVTEKGKYVELRCDPISGHTALYWYRQSLGQGPEFLIYFQGTGAADDSGLPNDRFFAVRPEGSVSTLKIQRTERGDSAVYLCASSFPGSSRTGELFFGEGSRLTVL.